This T cell receptor beta chain was profiled in a study of CD8+CD57+ T cells in acquired aplastic anemia. Study context: Mean yield of DNA from sorted CD4+ and CD8+ cells was 2.5 to 4 ug. For CD4+ cells, healthy donors had an average of roughly 9.8 million reads. Study findings and constraints: Levels of CD8+ Simpson's diversity were not significantly distinct in patients versus controls. Some 28 sequences, all CD8+ CDR3, were shared between patients and controls.

Both TCR beta VDJ combination and CDR3 sequence profiling were carried out. Genomic DNA was the template for this profiling. One entry per CDR3 protein, called by TCRdb with MiXCR from the reads. Among roughly 180,000 distinct CDR3 sequences listed, 35% to 50% were seen once. This CDR3 is built from 16 residues. The V gene's germline CDR1 is SGHVS and CDR2 FQNEAQ. V shed 5 bases and J 12 bases; nucleotides not matched to a gene: 12. In this sample, this clonotype turned up many times. Its antigen is unknown. This TCR derives from a human donor in good health. The sample was sorted CD4+, CD8+, or CD8+CD57+ T cells (not recorded which) from PBMCs. This chain joins TRBV7-8 and TRBJ2-1; 14 positions agree with TRBD2. The DNA of the CDR3 is TGTGCCAGCAGCAACAGACTAGCGGGAGGGTTTAACGGGCAGTTCTTC. Protein sequence: CASSNRLAGGFNGQFF.